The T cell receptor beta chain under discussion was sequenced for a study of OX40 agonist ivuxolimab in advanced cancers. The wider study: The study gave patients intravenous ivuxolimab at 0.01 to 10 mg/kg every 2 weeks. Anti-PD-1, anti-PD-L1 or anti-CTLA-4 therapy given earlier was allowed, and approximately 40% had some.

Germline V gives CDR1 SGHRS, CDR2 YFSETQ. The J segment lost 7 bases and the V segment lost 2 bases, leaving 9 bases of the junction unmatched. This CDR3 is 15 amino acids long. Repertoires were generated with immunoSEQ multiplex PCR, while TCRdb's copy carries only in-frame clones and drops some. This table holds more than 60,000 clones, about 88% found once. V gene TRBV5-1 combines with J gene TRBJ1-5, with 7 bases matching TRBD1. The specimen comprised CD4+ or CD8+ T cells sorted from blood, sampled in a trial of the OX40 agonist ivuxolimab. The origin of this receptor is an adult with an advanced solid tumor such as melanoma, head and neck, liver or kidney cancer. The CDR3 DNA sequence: TGCGCCAGCAGCTTCCAGGGGGAGGAAAAACAGCCCCAGCATTTT. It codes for CASSFQGEEKQPQHF. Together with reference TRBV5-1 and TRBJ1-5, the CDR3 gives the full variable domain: KAGVTQTPRYLIKTRGQQVTLSCSPISGHRSVSWYQQTPGQGLQFLFEYFSETQRNKGNFPGRFSGRQFSNSRSEMNVSTLELGDSALYLCASSFQGEEKQPQHFGDGTRLSIL.